Presented here are 24 T cell receptor beta chains from one specimen sequenced in a study of blood T cell repertoires in COVID-19. Sequencing was performed with immunoSEQ multiplex PCR; in TCRdb, only in-frame clones are kept and a portion is missing. The sample carries over 110,000 clones, about 80% recorded once. Sequencing input: peripheral blood. All receptors come from a man aged 55 to 70 with acute or convalescent COVID-19.

Remarks on this clone: Other DNA sequences from this sample encode an identical CDR3 as well. The rearrangement joins TRBV24-1 to TRBJ2-2; 10 nucleotides agree with TRBD1. Unmatched junction bases numbered 4, after V lost 9 bases and J lost 4 bases. Germline assignment: CDR1 KGHDR and CDR2 SFDVKD. The CDR3 has 14 amino acids. The CDR3 region has the DNA TGTGCCACCTCGGACAGGGGGTCCACCGGGGAGCTGTTTTTT. Protein: CATSDRGSTGELFF.

This chain connects TRBV15 to TRBJ1-5, with D tentatively TRBD1 (5 bases). The CDR3 runs to 14 residues. Trimming stripped 0 bases from V and 7 bases from J, with 10 bases between. Per germline, CDR1 LNHNV and CDR2 YYDKDF (reference sequence). CDR3 nucleotide sequence: TGTGCCACCAGCAGAGATAGGTCAGGGCAGCCCCAGCATTTT. Its protein is CATSRDRSGQPQHF.

This clone came up once. V and J are TRBV7-6 and TRBJ2-7; TRBD2 is a possible D gene (6 bases). V was clipped by 4 bases and J by 6 bases, with 13 bases between them. This CDR3 region has 13 residues. Germline V gives CDR1 SGHVS, CDR2 FNYEAQ. CDR3 bases: TGTGCCAGCAGCTCCTCCTTGGGGGGCGAGCAGTACTTC. It specifies CASSSSLGGEQYF. Full variable domain (remainder filled in from reference TRBV7-6 and TRBJ2-7): GAGVSQSPRYKVTKRGQDVALRCDPISGHVSLYWYRQALGQGPEFLTYFNYEAQQDKSGLPNDRFSAERPEGSISTLTIQRTEQRDSAMYRCASSSSLGGEQYFGPGTRLTVT.

This clone was seen many times. The genes are TRBV5-8 and TRBJ1-5, with no clear D. From germline, CDR1 is SGHTS and CDR2 YDEGEE. The CDR3 runs to 12 residues. With 0 bases removed from V and 9 bases from J, the gap between germline ends came to 7 bases. Here the CDR3 reads CASSLGYGPQHF. Written as DNA, the CDR3 is TGTGCCAGCAGCTTGGGGTACGGGCCCCAGCATTTT.

V is TRBV19 and J is TRBJ1-2, with 11 bases lining up with TRBD1. This CDR3 is 17 amino acids long. The V segment lost 1 base and the J segment 2 bases; nucleotides outside the gene matches: 6. Germline values: CDR1 LNHDA, CDR2 SQIVND (reference sequence). The CDR3 DNA reads TGTGCCAGTAGTATAGGGACAGGGGGCGAAAGGAACTATGGCTACACCTTC. It encodes CASSIGTGGERNYGYTF.

The gene calls are TRBV5-1 and TRBJ2-2; 8 nucleotides align to TRBD1. The CDR3 totals 15 residues. J gave up 0 bases and V 3 bases, and 1 base lay outside the gene matches. The germline V gene encodes CDR1 SGHRS and CDR2 YFSETQ. The CDR3 DNA sequence: TGCGCCAGCAGCTCAGGGGGCACGAACACCGGGGAGCTGTTTTTT. Protein sequence: CASSSGGTNTGELFF.

The chain combines TRBV5-1 with TRBJ1-2; weak D call: TRBD1 (5 bases). The CDR3 spans 13 residues. CDR1 and CDR2 from the germline V gene are SGHRS and YFSETQ. V shed 1 base and J shed 10 bases, with 14 bases lying between them. CDR3 nucleotide sequence: TGCGCCAGCAGCTTGCAGGGCCCCGCGGACTACACCTTC. Translation: CASSLQGPADYTF.

This sequence joins TRBV7-9 and TRBJ2-2, with D possibly being TRBD2 (6 bases). V lost 0 bases, J lost 4 bases, and 6 bases lay in between. The germline V gene encodes CDR1 SEHNR and CDR2 FQNEAQ (reference sequence). CDR3 length: 14 residues. CDR3 sequence reads: CASSLAGLTGELFF. For the CDR3, the DNA is TGTGCCAGCAGCTTAGCGGGACTCACCGGGGAGCTGTTTTTT.

The chain couples TRBV12-3 or TRBV12-4 to TRBJ1-3; D gene uncertain. Between the trimmed V and J ends, which lost 8 bases and 8 bases, there was a span of 16 bases. The CDR3 totals 13 residues. CDR3 residues: CASQVSGRDTIYF. In DNA, the CDR3 is TGTGCCAGCCAAGTAAGCGGTCGGGACACCATATATTTT.

This clone came up many times. This chain connects TRBV6-6 to TRBJ1-6; 8 bases agree with TRBD1. The CDR3 spans 16 residues. The V and J ends lost 5 bases and 5 bases, in that order; junction bases with no gene match: 8. In germline, CDR1 is MNHNY, CDR2 SVGAGI (reference sequence). The DNA for the CDR3 is TGTGCCAGCAGTCGCCGGACAGGGCAAAATAATTCACCCCTCCACTTT. Its protein is CASSRRTGQNNSPLHF.

The genes are TRBV28 and TRBJ1-5, with 10 bases that match TRBD1. J was trimmed by 4 bases and V by 5 bases; bases with no gene match: 8. This CDR3 is 16 amino acids long. Germline V gene lookup returns CDR1 MDHEN and CDR2 SYDVKM. The CDR3 DNA reads TGTGCCAGCAGTAAGGGGGACAGGGGTTGGAATCAGCCCCAGCATTTT. Its translation is CASSKGDRGWNQPQHF.

The chain joins TRBV6-6 to TRBJ1-1; maybe TRBD1 (6 bases). The CDR3 extends over 14 amino acids. CDR1 is MNHNY and CDR2 is SVGAGI in the germline V gene (reference sequence). Trimming removed 6 bases from V and 4 bases from J, with 15 bases in between. The CDR3 spells CASRNRESGTEAFF. The CDR3 DNA follows: TGTGCCAGCAGGAACAGGGAAAGTGGCACTGAAGCTTTCTTT.

V is TRBV6-1 and J is TRBJ1-5; D is unresolved. CDR1 and CDR2 (germline): MNHNS, SASEGT. V was pared by 0 bases and J by 5 bases, with 14 bases between. The CDR3 is made up of 16 amino acids. As DNA, the CDR3 is TGTGCCAGCAGTGAAGCGACTGTTCTTTCCTATCAGCCCCAGCATTTT. Translating gives CASSEATVLSYQPQHF.

The V and J genes are TRBV5-1 and TRBJ1-1; 8 bases align to TRBD1. V was clipped by 4 bases and J by 1 base; unmatched bases: 9. The CDR3 covers 16 residues. Germline assignment: CDR1 SGHRS and CDR2 YFSETQ. CDR3 protein: CASSLSPGTGNTEAFF. CDR3 DNA sequence: TGCGCCAGCAGCCTTAGTCCCGGGACAGGGAACACTGAAGCTTTCTTT.

This clone was observed a few times. The sample has other DNA sequences that encode this CDR3 too. The chain recombines TRBV3-1 (or the pseudogene TRBV3-2) with TRBJ1-6, with D possibly being TRBD1 (5 bases). The ends were cut back, 1 base at V and 5 bases at J, with 6 bases in the middle. This CDR3 is 14 amino acids long. Germline lookup yields CDR1 LGHDT and CDR2 YNNKEL (reference sequence). CDR3 bases: TGTGCCAGCAGCCAAGGACAGAATAATTCACCCCTCCACTTT. It encodes CASSQGQNNSPLHF.

The chain employs TRBV4-1 and TRBJ1-5; 8 bases match TRBD1. Per germline, CDR1 MGHRA and CDR2 YSYEKL. V was clipped by 5 bases and J by 9 bases; unmatched bases: 12. This CDR3 is built from 15 residues. The CDR3 nucleotides read TGCGCCAGCAGCACCCAGACAGGGGTAATTGCGCCCCAGCATTTT. Translated, it gives CASSTQTGVIAPQHF.

The chain combines TRBV9 with TRBJ2-6, with a possible D match to TRBD2 (7 bases). This CDR3 comprises 15 residues. Trimming cost V 3 bases and J 3 bases, with 10 bases left between them. From germline, CDR1 is SGDLS and CDR2 YYNGEE. The CDR3 region has the DNA TGTGCCAGCAGCGGGGGGGGCGTTGGGGCCAACGTCCTGACTTTC. It codes for CASSGGGVGANVLTF.

The chain is built from TRBV7-2 and TRBJ2-1; 10 bases match TRBD2. The CDR3 has 17 residues. Germline CDR1 SGHTA, CDR2 FQGNSA. The V segment lost 3 bases and the J segment 0 bases; nucleotides outside the gene matches: 5. The CDR3 is CASSFRTSGSSYNEQFF. CDR3 in DNA: TGTGCCAGCAGCTTTCGGACTAGCGGTAGCTCCTACAATGAGCAGTTCTTC.

There are a few counts of this clone. V gene TRBV6-5 combines with J gene TRBJ2-3, with 7 bases fitting TRBD2. Germline CDR1 reads MNHEY; CDR2 reads SVGAGI. Trimming took 9 bases from V and 4 from J; bases not matched to a gene: 10. This CDR3 contains 14 residues. This CDR3 is CASRAAGDADTQYF. Written as DNA, the CDR3 is TGTGCCAGTCGTGCTGCGGGAGACGCAGATACGCAGTATTTT.

The chain links TRBV30 to TRBJ1-4; weak D call: TRBD1 (5 bases). Germline assignment: CDR1 GTSNPN and CDR2 SVGIG (reference sequence). Trimming pared 4 bases from V and 4 bases from J, leaving 13 bases between. CDR3 length: 14 residues. Written as DNA, the CDR3 is TGTGCCTGGATGGGGGGGACCTATAATGAAAAACTGTTTTTT. This sequence encodes CAWMGGTYNEKLFF.

The chain uses TRBV19 and TRBJ1-2; tentatively, D is TRBD1 (5 bases). CDR1 is LNHDA and CDR2 is SQIVND in the germline V gene (reference sequence). Trimming left V 5 bases short and J 4 bases short, with 14 bases between. The CDR3 length is 14 residues. CDR3 coding DNA: TGTGCCAGTAGTCGGGAGCAGGGCAGCTATGGCTACACCTTC. Translating it yields CASSREQGSYGYTF.

The rearrangement links TRBV9 to TRBJ2-7; 12 positions agree with TRBD2. The CDR3 consists of 19 residues. V was clipped by 0 bases and J by 3 bases; unmatched bases: 13. Germline V gene sequence: CDR1 SGDLS, CDR2 YYNGEE. CDR3 protein: CASSVEGTSGWRGFYEQYF. Here the CDR3 DNA reads TGTGCCAGCAGCGTAGAAGGGACTAGCGGGTGGAGGGGATTCTACGAGCAGTACTTC.

The chain carries TRBV6-5 and TRBJ1-1, with 9 bases aligning to TRBD1. V was pared by 6 bases and J by 5 bases, with 4 bases of the junction left unmatched. Germline V gives CDR1 MNHEY, CDR2 SVGAGI. The CDR3 loop spans 13 amino acids. DNA for the CDR3: TGTGCCAGCAGAAACAGGGGGCGGACTGAAGCTTTCTTT. Protein: CASRNRGRTEAFF.

This chain uses TRBV19 with TRBJ1-5; 10 bases match TRBD1. The V gene's germline CDR1 is LNHDA and CDR2 SQIVND (reference sequence). The CDR3 is 15 amino acids. Trimming took 5 bases from V and 6 from J; bases not matched to a gene: 7. The CDR3 nucleotides are TGTGCCAGTAGTTCGACAGGGGGCTGGGGTCAGCCCCAGCATTTT. Translation gives CASSSTGGWGQPQHF.